A single T cell receptor (beta chain) is shown here with its context. Its antigen is undetermined. The data belong to a study of CD8+ T cells in alopecia areata. Extraction and reverse transcription of RNA yielded cDNA as the sequencing template. Profiling relied on immunoSEQ multiplex PCR, and the TCRdb table lists in-frame clones only, not all of them. The sample has approximately 190,000 clones, roughly 60% seen once; the top ten hold under 7%. CDR1 is SGHDN and CDR2 is FVKESK in the germline V gene. The CDR3 covers 13 residues. The germline V and J ends were trimmed by 0 bases and 3 bases, with 5 bases remaining between them. Study-level results: The presence of one nonresponder keeps the tie between baseline CD8+ expansion and response uncertain.

Treatment given: oral pan-JAK inhibitor, 5-10 mg twice daily. Specimens obtained from alopecia areata patients comprised lesional scalp punch biopsies and peripheral blood. The rearrangement uses TRBV14 and TRBJ1-2; D remains unclear. Specimen: CD4+ T cells sorted from blood, collected at week 24, from a patient treated with tofacitinib. This sequence originates from a human donor with alopecia areata. The chain's CDR3 is CASSQETYYGYTF. CDR3 nucleotides: TGTGCCAGCAGCCAAGAGACCTACTATGGCTACACCTTC. The full variable domain, its missing parts supplied by reference TRBV14 and TRBJ1-2, is EAGVTQFPSHSVIEKGQTVTLRCDPISGHDNLYWYRRVMGKEIKFLLHFVKESKQDESGMPNNRFLAERTGGTYSTLKVQPAELEDSGVYFCASSQETYYGYTFGSGTRLTVV.